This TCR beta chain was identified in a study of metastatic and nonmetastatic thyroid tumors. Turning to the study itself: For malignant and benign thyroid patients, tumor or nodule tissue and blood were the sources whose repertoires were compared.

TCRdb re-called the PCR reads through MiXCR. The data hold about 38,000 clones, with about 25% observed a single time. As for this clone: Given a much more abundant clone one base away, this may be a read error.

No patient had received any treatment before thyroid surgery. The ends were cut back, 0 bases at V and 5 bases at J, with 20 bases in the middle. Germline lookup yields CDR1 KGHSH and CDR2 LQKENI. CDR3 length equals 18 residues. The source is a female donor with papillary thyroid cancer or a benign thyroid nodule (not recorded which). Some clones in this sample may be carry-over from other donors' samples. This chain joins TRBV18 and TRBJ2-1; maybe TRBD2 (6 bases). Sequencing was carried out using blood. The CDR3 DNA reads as TGTGCCAGCTCACCACCCTCAGGCTGGGGAGGATTGAACAATGAGCAGTTCTTC. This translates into CASSPPSGWGGLNNEQFF.